This T cell receptor beta chain derives from a study of beta chain features in type 1 diabetes. This clone was picked up one time. Antigen specificity is unknown. Every donor provided one heparinised blood draw, which averaged about 110 mL. The study reverse transcribed the entire isolated RNA, so it sequenced expressed TCRB transcripts. Some clones are missing from TCRdb's copy, which holds only in-frame ones; the method was immunoSEQ multiplex PCR. The sample has more than 100,000 clones; 25% to 35% are singletons. Study-level findings and limits: For Type 1 diabetes patients, all four CD4+ subsets carried TCRB CDR3s that were moderately but significantly shorter.

The V gene's germline CDR1 is MNHEY and CDR2 SVGAGI. CDR3 length equals 16 residues. V was pared by 2 bases and J by 5 bases, with 9 bases of the junction left unmatched. The V call is TRBV6-5, the J call TRBJ1-5; TRBD1 matches 7 bases. Material for sequencing was central memory CD4+ T cells from blood. This sequence originates from a woman between 18 and 30 years old with type 1 diabetes. As DNA, the CDR3 is TGTGCCAGCAGTTACCACCGGGGACAGAGGGATCAGCCCCAGCATTTT. It yields the protein CASSYHRGQRDQPQHF.